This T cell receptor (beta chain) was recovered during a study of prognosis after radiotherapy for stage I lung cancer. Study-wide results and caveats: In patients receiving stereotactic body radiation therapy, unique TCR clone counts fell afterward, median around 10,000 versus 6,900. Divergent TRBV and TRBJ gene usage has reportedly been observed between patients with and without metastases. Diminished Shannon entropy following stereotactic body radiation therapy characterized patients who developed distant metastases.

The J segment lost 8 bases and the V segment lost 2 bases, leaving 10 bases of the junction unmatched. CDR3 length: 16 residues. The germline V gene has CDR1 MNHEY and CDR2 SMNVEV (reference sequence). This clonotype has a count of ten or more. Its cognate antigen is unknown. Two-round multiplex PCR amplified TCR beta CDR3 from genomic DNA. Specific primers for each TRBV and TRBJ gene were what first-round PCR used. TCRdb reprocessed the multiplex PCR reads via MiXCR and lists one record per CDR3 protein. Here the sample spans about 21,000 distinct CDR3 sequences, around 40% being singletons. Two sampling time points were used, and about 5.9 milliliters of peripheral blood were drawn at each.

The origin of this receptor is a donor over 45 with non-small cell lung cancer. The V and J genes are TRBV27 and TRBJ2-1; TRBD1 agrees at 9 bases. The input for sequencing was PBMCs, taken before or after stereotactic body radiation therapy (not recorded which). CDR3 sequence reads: CASSLLPGQGGDEQFF. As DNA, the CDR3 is TGTGCCAGCAGTTTACTACCGGGACAGGGAGGTGATGAGCAGTTCTTC.